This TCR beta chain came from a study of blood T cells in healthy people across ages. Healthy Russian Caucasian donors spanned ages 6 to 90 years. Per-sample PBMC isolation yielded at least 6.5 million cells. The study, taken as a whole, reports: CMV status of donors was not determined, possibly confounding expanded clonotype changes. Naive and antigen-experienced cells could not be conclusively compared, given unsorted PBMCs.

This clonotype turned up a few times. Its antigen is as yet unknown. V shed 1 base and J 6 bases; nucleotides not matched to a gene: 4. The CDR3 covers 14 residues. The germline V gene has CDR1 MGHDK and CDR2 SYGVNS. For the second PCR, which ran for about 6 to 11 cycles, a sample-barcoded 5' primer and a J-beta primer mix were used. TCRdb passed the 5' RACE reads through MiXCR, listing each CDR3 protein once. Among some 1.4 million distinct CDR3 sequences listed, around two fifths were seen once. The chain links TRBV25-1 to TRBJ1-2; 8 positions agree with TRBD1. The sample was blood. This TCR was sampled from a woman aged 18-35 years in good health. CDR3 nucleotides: TGTGCCAGCAGTGAATCCAACAGGGGGGATGGCTACACCTTC. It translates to CASSESNRGDGYTF.